What follows are 21 T cell receptor beta chains derived from one specimen sequenced in a study of shared T cell receptors in the human thymus. Clones were read by immunoSEQ multiplex PCR, and TCRdb kept only the in-frame ones, dropping some. Of 500,000 to 750,000 clones listed, 88% are singletons. These data were also filed under a second study, of human thymus T cells.

Sequenced: thymocytes. The receptors come from a boy younger than two with a congenital heart defect.

The CDR3 DNA is TGTGCCAGCAGTCCCCTGGGGGGGCCCAACTATGGCTACACCTTC. Translated: CASSPLGGPNYGYTF. The chain employs TRBV27 and TRBJ1-2; tentatively, D is TRBD1 (6 bases). CDR3 length equals 15 residues. Germline V gene lookup returns CDR1 MNHEY and CDR2 SMNVEV (reference sequence). Trimming left V 5 bases short and J 2 bases short, with 15 bases between.

The V gene is TRBV27, the J gene TRBJ2-7; TRBD2 matches at 10 bases. V dropped 4 bases and J dropped 7; count of bases not matched to a gene: 7. The germline V gene encodes CDR1 MNHEY and CDR2 SMNVEV (reference sequence). The CDR3 consists of 14 residues. The CDR3, as DNA: TGTGCCAGCAGTTGGACTAGCGGCTACCCGGAGCAGTACTTC. Translating it yields CASSWTSGYPEQYF.

V gene TRBV5-1 combines with J gene TRBJ2-1; 12 nucleotides align to TRBD2. The CDR3 is 13 amino acids. The V gene's germline CDR1 is SGHRS and CDR2 YFSETQ. The trim removed 6 bases at V and 6 bases at J, leaving 1 base unmatched. The CDR3 bases are TGCGCCAGCAAGGGACTAGCGGGCAATGAGCAGTTCTTC. Its translation is CASKGLAGNEQFF.

V and J are TRBV28 and TRBJ1-4; possibly TRBD1 for D (6 bases). Germline V gene data show CDR1 as MDHEN and CDR2 as SYDVKM. This CDR3 is 13 amino acids long. V gave up 7 bases and J gave up 7 bases, with 13 bases separating them. The chain's CDR3 is CASTGGRGEKLFF. The DNA for the CDR3 is TGTGCCAGCACGGGGGGGCGGGGTGAAAAACTGTTTTTT.

This rearrangement joins TRBV5-1 to TRBJ2-3; 13 bases agree with TRBD2. The CDR3 length is 16 residues. Unmatched junction bases numbered 8, after V lost 5 bases and J lost 5 bases. Germline loops: CDR1 SGHRS, CDR2 YFSETQ. In DNA, the CDR3 is TGCGCCAGCAGAAAACTAGCGGGAGGGCCCGGAGATACGCAGTATTTT. This translates into CASRKLAGGPGDTQYF.

V is TRBV6-6 and J is TRBJ1-3, with unresolved D. Germline loops: CDR1 MNHNY, CDR2 SVGAGI (reference sequence). This CDR3 contains 16 residues. The V end lost 3 bases, the J end lost 2 bases, and 14 bases lay between the germline ends. DNA for the CDR3: TGTGCCAGCAGTTATCTAGCAGGAGGAGCTGGAAACACCATATATTTT. Residues: CASSYLAGGAGNTIYF.

The V call is TRBV5-8, the J call TRBJ1-2, with 10 nucleotides matching TRBD1. The CDR3 has 19 amino acids. V was clipped by 4 bases and J by 8 bases; unmatched bases: 23. Germline V CDR1 and CDR2: SGHTS, YDEGEE. CDR3 region: CASSRDQPEPGQGLGGYTF. In DNA, the CDR3 is TGTGCCAGCAGCCGAGACCAGCCGGAGCCGGGACAGGGGCTAGGAGGCTACACCTTC.

This sequence joins TRBV7-3 and TRBJ2-2; D is possibly TRBD1 (6 bases). Trimming removed 5 bases at V and 3 bases at J, with 13 bases between. The CDR3 has 15 residues. Germline assignment: CDR1 SGHTA and CDR2 FQGTGA. The CDR3 DNA follows: TGTGCCAGCAGCACCGGGACAAATTACACCGGGGAGCTGTTTTTT. This translates into CASSTGTNYTGELFF.

This sequence joins TRBV27 and TRBJ1-4; no firm D call. Germline V gene lookup returns CDR1 MNHEY and CDR2 SMNVEV (reference sequence). Trimming removed 6 bases at V and 8 bases at J, with 16 bases between. This CDR3 spans 14 amino acids. The CDR3, as DNA: TGTGCCAGCAGAAGGGCAGGAGGACCCGAAAAACTGTTTTTT. Translation gives CASRRAGGPEKLFF.

For the CDR3, the DNA is TGTGCCAGCAGTTCCCGGACAGGGGGCTATGACGAGCAGTACTTC. Its translation: CASSSRTGGYDEQYF. J is TRBJ2-7 and V is TRBV27, with 11 positions matching TRBD1. The CDR3 is 15 amino acids. Germline lookup yields CDR1 MNHEY and CDR2 SMNVEV (reference sequence). V trimming: 4 bases; J trimming: 5 bases; junction bases outside the gene matches: 7.

This chain uses TRBV5-4 with TRBJ1-4; TRBD1 aligns across 7 bases. This CDR3 region has 15 residues. Per germline, CDR1 SGHNT and CDR2 YYREEE (reference sequence). V was clipped by 5 bases and J by 6 bases; unmatched bases: 10. CDR3: CASSPLGQPYEKLFF. The CDR3 DNA follows: TGTGCCAGCAGTCCTTTGGGACAGCCGTATGAAAAACTGTTTTTT.

This clone was seen just once. The chain has TRBV27 and TRBJ2-2, with 9 bases that match TRBD1. There are 16 residues in the CDR3. The V and J ends lost 10 bases and 5 bases, in that order; junction bases with no gene match: 14. Per germline, CDR1 MNHEY and CDR2 SMNVEV (reference sequence). The CDR3 loop is CATNPRQGVGTGELFF. The CDR3 DNA reads as TGTGCCACGAATCCGCGACAGGGGGTAGGAACCGGGGAGCTGTTTTTT.

This chain links TRBV27 with TRBJ2-1; 9 bases map to TRBD1. V dropped 3 bases and J dropped 9; count of bases not matched to a gene: 9. Per germline, CDR1 MNHEY and CDR2 SMNVEV (reference sequence). The CDR3 consists of 15 residues. The CDR3 DNA follows: TGTGCCAGCAGTTTTAACGGGGACAGGGCGGCTGAGCAGTTCTTC. Residues: CASSFNGDRAAEQFF.

The rearrangement links TRBV6-1 to TRBJ2-7; TRBD1 aligns across 7 bases. Germline-derived CDR1 and CDR2 are MNHNS and SASEGT. This CDR3 has 14 amino acids. V shed 6 bases, J shed 3 bases, and the junction held 8 bases outside the gene matches. The DNA of the CDR3 is TGTGCCAGCAGACTTAGGACAGGCTACTACGAGCAGTACTTC. Encoded protein: CASRLRTGYYEQYF.

This chain links TRBV27 with TRBJ1-4; D may be TRBD1 (6 bases). Germline values: CDR1 MNHEY, CDR2 SMNVEV (reference sequence). V lost 3 bases to trimming and J lost 6 bases, with 11 bases between them. This CDR3 is built from 14 residues. The CDR3 spells CASSFGGRHEKLFF. The CDR3 DNA follows: TGTGCCAGCAGTTTCGGGGGGCGCCATGAAAAACTGTTTTTT.

This clone was picked up one time. The chain combines TRBV27 with TRBJ1-2; 8 nucleotides match TRBD1. The CDR3 runs 17 residues. CDR1 and CDR2 (germline): MNHEY, SMNVEV (reference sequence). V trimming: 5 bases; J trimming: 6 bases; junction bases outside the gene matches: 17. The CDR3 region is CASSHGQGALLEHGYTF. As DNA, the CDR3 is TGTGCCAGCAGTCATGGCCAGGGGGCGCTTCTTGAGCATGGCTACACCTTC.

V and J are TRBV7-8 and TRBJ2-5, with TRBD2 matching over 16 bases. CDR1 and CDR2 from the germline V gene are SGHVS and FQNEAQ. The ends lost 3 bases at V and 0 bases at J; junction bases unmatched: 10. The CDR3 has 20 residues. CDR3 DNA: TGTGCCAGCAGCTTGGGACTAGCGGGAGGGCCGACCCTGTACCAAGAGACCCAGTACTTC. This sequence encodes CASSLGLAGGPTLYQETQYF. Full variable domain (remainder filled in from reference TRBV7-8 and TRBJ2-5): GAGVSQSPRYKVAKRGQDVALRCDPISGHVSLFWYQQALGQGPEFLTYFQNEAQLDKSGLPSDRFFAERPEGSVSTLKIQRTQQEDSAVYLCASSLGLAGGPTLYQETQYFGPGTRLLVL.

The rearrangement uses TRBV19 and TRBJ1-1, with D tentatively TRBD1 (5 bases). With 5 bases removed from V and 3 bases from J, the gap between germline ends came to 13 bases. Per the germline V gene, CDR1 is LNHDA and CDR2 is SQIVND (reference sequence). CDR3 length: 14 residues. CDR3 loop: CASSPGGGHTEAFF. The DNA for the CDR3 is TGTGCCAGTAGTCCCGGGGGGGGACACACTGAAGCTTTCTTT.

Comments on this clone: Additional DNA sequences in this sample encode the identical CDR3. The V and J genes are TRBV29-1 and TRBJ2-3, with 8 bases aligning to TRBD1. CDR1 is SQVTM, CDR2 ANQGSEA, per germline. V shed 2 bases, J shed 4 bases, and the junction held 11 bases outside the gene matches. This CDR3 is 16 amino acids long. CDR3 loop: CSVEPRRGHPPDTQYF. The CDR3 DNA follows: TGCAGCGTTGAACCCCGCAGGGGGCATCCCCCAGATACGCAGTATTTT.

The genes are TRBV11-2 and TRBJ2-3, with D possibly TRBD1 on 5 matching bases. The germline V gene has CDR1 SGHAT and CDR2 FQNNGV. V dropped 5 bases and J dropped 3 bases, with 9 bases sitting between them. The CDR3 extends over 13 amino acids. CDR3 sequence: CASSPDSTDTQYF. CDR3 coding DNA: TGTGCCAGCAGCCCCGACAGTACAGATACGCAGTATTTT. Based on the CDR3 plus reference TRBV11-2 and TRBJ2-3, the full variable domain is EAGVAQSPRYKIIEKRQSVAFWCNPISGHATLYWYQQILGQGPKLLIQFQNNGVVDDSQLPKDRFSAERLKGVDSTLKIQPAKLEDSAVYLCASSPDSTDTQYFGPGTRLTVL.

V usage is TRBV2 and J usage is TRBJ2-2; possibly TRBD2 for D (7 bases). Germline-derived CDR1 and CDR2 are SNHLY and FYNNEI. This CDR3 is 18 amino acids long. V lost 0 bases, J lost 2 bases, and 16 bases lay in between. In DNA form, the CDR3 reads TGTGCCAGCAGTGAAGCCGTAAGGGGGAGGGTAAACACCGGGGAGCTGTTTTTT. This gives the protein CASSEAVRGRVNTGELFF.